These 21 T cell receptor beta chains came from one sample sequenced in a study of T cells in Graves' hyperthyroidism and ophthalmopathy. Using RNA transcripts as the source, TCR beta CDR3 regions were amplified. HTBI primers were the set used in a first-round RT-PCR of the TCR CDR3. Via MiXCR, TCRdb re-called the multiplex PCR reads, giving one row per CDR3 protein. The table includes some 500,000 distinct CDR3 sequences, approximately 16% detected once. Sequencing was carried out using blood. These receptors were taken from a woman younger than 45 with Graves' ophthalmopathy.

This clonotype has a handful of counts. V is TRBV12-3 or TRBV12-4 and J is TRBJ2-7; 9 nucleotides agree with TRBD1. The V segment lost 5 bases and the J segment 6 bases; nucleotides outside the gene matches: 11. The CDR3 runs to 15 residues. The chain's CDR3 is CASSITGGLGLEQYF. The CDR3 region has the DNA TGTGCCAGCAGTATAACAGGGGGCTTGGGTCTCGAGCAGTACTTC.

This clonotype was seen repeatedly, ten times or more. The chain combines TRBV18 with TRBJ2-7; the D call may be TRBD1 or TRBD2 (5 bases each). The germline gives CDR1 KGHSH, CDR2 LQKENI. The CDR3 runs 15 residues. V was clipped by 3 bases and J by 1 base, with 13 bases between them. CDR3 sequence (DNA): TGTGCCAGCTCACCGGGGGACCACCAATCCTACGAGCAGTACTTC. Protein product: CASSPGDHQSYEQYF.

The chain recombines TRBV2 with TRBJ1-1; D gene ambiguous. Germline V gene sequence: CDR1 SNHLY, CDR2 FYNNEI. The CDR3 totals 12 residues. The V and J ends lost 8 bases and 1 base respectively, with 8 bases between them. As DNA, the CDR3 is TGTGCCAGCGGCAGACAGAACACTGAAGCTTTCTTT. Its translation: CASGRQNTEAFF.

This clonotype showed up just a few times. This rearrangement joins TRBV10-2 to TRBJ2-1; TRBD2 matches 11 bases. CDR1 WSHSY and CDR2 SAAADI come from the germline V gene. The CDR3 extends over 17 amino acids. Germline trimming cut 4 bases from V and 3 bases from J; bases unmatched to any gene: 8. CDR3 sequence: CASSGRVAGGFYNEQFF. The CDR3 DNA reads TGCGCCAGCAGTGGGAGAGTAGCGGGAGGGTTCTACAATGAGCAGTTCTTC.

DNA for the CDR3: TGTGCCAGCAGCGAAACAGGGGGCGCTAGCTATGGCTACACCTTC. This encodes CASSETGGASYGYTF. The J gene is TRBJ1-2, the V gene TRBV9, with 9 bases lining up with TRBD1. The CDR3 has 15 residues. Germline-derived CDR1 and CDR2 are SGDLS and YYNGEE. V was pared by 3 bases and J by 4 bases, with 7 bases of the junction left unmatched.

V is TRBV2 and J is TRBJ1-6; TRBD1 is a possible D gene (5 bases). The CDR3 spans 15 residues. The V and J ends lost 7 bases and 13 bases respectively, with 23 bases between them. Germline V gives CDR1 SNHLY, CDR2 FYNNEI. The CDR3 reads CASKTQATRLAPLHF. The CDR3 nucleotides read TGTGCCAGCAAAACACAGGCCACCCGGTTGGCGCCCCTCCACTTT.

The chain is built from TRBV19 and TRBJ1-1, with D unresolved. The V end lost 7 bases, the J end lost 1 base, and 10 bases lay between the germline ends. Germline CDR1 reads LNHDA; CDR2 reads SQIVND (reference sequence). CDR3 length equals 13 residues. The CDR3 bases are TGTGCCAGTACTCCCAGAGAGAACACTGAAGCTTTCTTT. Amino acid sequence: CASTPRENTEAFF.

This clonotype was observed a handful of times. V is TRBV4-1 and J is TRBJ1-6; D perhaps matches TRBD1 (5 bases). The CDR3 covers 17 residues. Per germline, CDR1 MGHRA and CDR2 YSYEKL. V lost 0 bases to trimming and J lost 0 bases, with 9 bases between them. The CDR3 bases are TGCGCCAGCAGCCAAGATCGGGGGGACTCCTATAATTCACCCCTCCACTTT. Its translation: CASSQDRGDSYNSPLHF.

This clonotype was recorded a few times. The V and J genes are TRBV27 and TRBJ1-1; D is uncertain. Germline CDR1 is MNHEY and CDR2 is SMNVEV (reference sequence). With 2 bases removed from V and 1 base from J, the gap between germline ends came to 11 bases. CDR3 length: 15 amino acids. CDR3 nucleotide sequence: TGTGCCAGCAGTTTACCTAAGAGGACGAACACTGAAGCTTTCTTT. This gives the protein CASSLPKRTNTEAFF.

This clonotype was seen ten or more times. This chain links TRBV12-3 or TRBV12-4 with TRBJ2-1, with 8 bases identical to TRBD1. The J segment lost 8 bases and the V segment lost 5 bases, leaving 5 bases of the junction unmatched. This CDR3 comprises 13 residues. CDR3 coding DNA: TGTGCCAGCAGTCCGGGGACAGGCGATGAGCAGTTCTTC. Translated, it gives CASSPGTGDEQFF.

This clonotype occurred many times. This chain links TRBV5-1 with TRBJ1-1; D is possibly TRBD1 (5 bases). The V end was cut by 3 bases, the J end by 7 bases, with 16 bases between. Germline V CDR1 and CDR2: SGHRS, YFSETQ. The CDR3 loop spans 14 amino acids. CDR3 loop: CASSSFTNQGEAFF. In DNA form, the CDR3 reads TGCGCCAGCAGCTCCTTTACTAACCAGGGTGAAGCTTTCTTT.

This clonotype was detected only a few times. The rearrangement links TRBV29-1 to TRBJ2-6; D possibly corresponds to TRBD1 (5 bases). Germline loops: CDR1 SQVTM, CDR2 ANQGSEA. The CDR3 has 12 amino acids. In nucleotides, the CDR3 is TGCGGGGCCGGGCACGGGGCCAACGTCCTGACTTTC. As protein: CGAGHGANVLTF.

The CDR3 region is CATYRETGANVLTF. The CDR3 DNA reads TGTGCCACCTACAGGGAAACGGGGGCCAACGTCCTGACTTTC. V and J are TRBV28 and TRBJ2-6; a possible D gene is TRBD1 (6 bases). This CDR3 is built from 14 residues. CDR1 and CDR2 (germline): MDHEN, SYDVKM. Trimming took 10 bases from V and 4 from J, leaving 14 bases between them.

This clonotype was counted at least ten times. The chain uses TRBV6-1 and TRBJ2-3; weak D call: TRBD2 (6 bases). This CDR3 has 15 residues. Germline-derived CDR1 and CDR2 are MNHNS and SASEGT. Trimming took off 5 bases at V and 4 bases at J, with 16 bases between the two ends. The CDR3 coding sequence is TGTGCCAGCAGTCCACCGGGACTCCGTGCAGATACGCAGTATTTT. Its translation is CASSPPGLRADTQYF.

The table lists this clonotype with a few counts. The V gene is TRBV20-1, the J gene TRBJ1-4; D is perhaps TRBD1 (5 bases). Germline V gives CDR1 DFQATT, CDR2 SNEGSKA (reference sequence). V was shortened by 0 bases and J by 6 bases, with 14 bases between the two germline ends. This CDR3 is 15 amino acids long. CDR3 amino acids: CSARDLGGEDEKLFF. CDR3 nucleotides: TGCAGTGCTAGAGATCTTGGGGGGGAGGATGAAAAACTGTTTTTT.

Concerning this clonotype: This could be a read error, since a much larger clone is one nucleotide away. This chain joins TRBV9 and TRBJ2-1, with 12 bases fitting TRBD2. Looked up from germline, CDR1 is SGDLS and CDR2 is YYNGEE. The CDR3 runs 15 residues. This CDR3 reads CAGSVTSGSIGEQFF. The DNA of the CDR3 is TGTGCCGGCAGCGTGACTAGCGGGAGTATAGGTGAGCAGTTCTTC. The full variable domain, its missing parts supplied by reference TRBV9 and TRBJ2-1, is DSGVTQTPKHLITATGQRVTLRCSPRSGDLSVYWYQQSLDQGLQFLIQYYNGEERAKGNILERFSAQQFPDLHSELNLSSLELGDSALYFCAGSVTSGSIGEQFFGPGTRLTVL.

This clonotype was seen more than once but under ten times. CDR3 region: CASRGLSGNTIYF. The CDR3 nucleotides are TGTGCCAGCCGGGGGCTCTCTGGAAACACCATATATTTT. The chain carries TRBV27 and TRBJ1-3; TRBD1 is a possible D gene (6 bases). Germline loops: CDR1 MNHEY, CDR2 SMNVEV (reference sequence). The V end lost 8 bases, the J end lost 0 bases, and 8 bases lay between the germline ends. The CDR3 is made up of 13 amino acids.

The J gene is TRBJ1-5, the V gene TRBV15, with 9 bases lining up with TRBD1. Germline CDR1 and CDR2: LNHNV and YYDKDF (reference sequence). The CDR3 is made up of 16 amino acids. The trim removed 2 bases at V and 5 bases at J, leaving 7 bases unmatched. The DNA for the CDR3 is TGTGCCACCAGCAGATCCGGACAGGGGAGGGATCAGCCCCAGCATTTT. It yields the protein CATSRSGQGRDQPQHF.

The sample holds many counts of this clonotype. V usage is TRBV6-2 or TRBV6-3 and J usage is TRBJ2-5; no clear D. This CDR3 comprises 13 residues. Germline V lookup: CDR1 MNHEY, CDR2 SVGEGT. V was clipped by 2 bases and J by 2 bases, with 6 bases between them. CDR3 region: CASSYSEQETQYF. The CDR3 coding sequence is TGTGCCAGCAGTTACAGCGAGCAAGAGACCCAGTACTTC.

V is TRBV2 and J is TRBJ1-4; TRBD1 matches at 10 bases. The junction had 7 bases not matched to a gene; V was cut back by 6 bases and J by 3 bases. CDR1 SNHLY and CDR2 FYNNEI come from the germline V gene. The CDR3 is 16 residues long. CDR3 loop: CASRPGQGLSNEKLFF. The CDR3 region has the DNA TGTGCCAGCAGGCCGGGACAGGGGCTTTCTAATGAAAAACTGTTTTTT.

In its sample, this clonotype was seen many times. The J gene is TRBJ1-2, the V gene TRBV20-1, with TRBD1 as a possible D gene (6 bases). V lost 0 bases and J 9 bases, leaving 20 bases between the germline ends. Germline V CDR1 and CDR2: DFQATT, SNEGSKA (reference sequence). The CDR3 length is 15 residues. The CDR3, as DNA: TGCAGTGCTAGAGAAGGCCCGACAGGAACAGAGCGCTACACCTTC. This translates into CSAREGPTGTERYTF.